A selection of T cell receptor beta chains follows, all from one sample in a study of a mutant IDH1 vaccine in newly diagnosed glioma. No cognate antigen is known for these TCRs. Profiled with immunoSEQ multiplex PCR; TCRdb holds only in-frame clones, not every one. The sample consists of tens of thousands of clones, approximately 84% of them appearing once. Sequencing used PBMCs, obtained from a glioma patient whose treatment included an IDH1 peptide vaccine. The receptor source for this set is a woman in her 30s with glioma. Some clones in this sample may be carry-over from other donors' samples. Both conserved end residues are part of each CDR3.

V,J,CDR3
TRBV19,TRBJ1-1,CASRAGRGNTEAFF
TRBV5-4,TRBJ2-7,CASSLEGEQYF
TRBV4-1,TRBJ2-7,CASSQFDRPSYEQYF
TRBV19,TRBJ1-1,CASSFTGNTEAFF
TRBV19,TRBJ2-7,CASTGQGNYEQYF
TRBV19,TRBJ1-1,CASSIVLNTEAFF
TRBV30,TRBJ1-5,CACGEGGNQPQHF
TRBV5-4,TRBJ2-7,CAERAWLGYLFPYEQYF
TRBV7-8,TRBJ1-2,CASSLGGAGYGYTF
TRBV27,TRBJ2-1,CASSLSAGERYNEQFF
TRBV9,TRBJ1-4,CASAPGGSGKLFF
TRBV10-1,TRBJ2-5,CASSETLAGEQETQYF
TRBV5-1,TRBJ1-1,CASSPGQGGTEAFF
TRBV5-5,TRBJ1-5,CASSFTGGGGNQPQHF
TRBV5-1,TRBJ1-2,CASSPEGERGNYYGYTF
TRBV5-6,TRBJ2-2,CASSSGTMGSGELFF
TRBV28,TRBJ2-7,CASSLSSYEQYF
TRBV28,TRBJ2-7,CASSWVGGYEQYF
TRBV9,TRBJ2-7,CASSVSAGHSYEQYF
TRBV27,TRBJ2-7,CASSPRAEYEQYF
TRBV30,TRBJ2-7,CAWGQGAGEQYF
TRBV28,TRBJ1-2,CASSLADHSRNYGYTF
TRBV28,TRBJ2-5,CASSLLRLGEETQYF
TRBV5-5,TRBJ1-1,CASSLALQNTEAFF
TRBV27,TRBJ2-5,CASKTSGSSQTQYF
TRBV7-2,TRBJ2-7,CASSQIAVSYEQYF
TRBV15,TRBJ2-1,CATSRDRDRAMSEQFF
TRBV5-5,TRBJ2-5,CASSLEDRGLKTQYF
TRBV10-1,TRBJ2-3,CASSEGSTQYF
TRBV13,TRBJ2-5,CASSSLQGLEYF
TRBV2,TRBJ1-4,CASMGARAPGEKLFF
TRBV30,TRBJ2-2,CAWSVLGAGELFF
TRBV19,TRBJ1-1,CASSMGAPEAFF